One and the same sample provided the 9 T cell receptor beta chains below, sequenced in a study of PD-L1 blockade in urothelial cancer. TCRdb keeps only in-frame clones here, not all; method: immunoSEQ multiplex PCR. The sample has about 50,000 clones, about 83% seen once. Time point meaning: pretreatment peripheral blood. The sequenced sample was PBMCs, obtained around atezolizumab (anti-PD-L1) treatment. The receptor source for this set is an older woman with urothelial cancer.

This chain links TRBV5-4 with TRBJ2-5; tentatively, D is TRBD2 (6 bases). This CDR3 is built from 14 residues. Trimming cost V 1 base and J 4 bases, with 11 bases left between them. Germline CDR1 and CDR2: SGHNT and YYREEE (reference sequence). CDR3 DNA sequence: TGTGCCAGCAGCTTGAGAGAAGCGGGAGAGACCCAGTACTTC. This gives the protein CASSLREAGETQYF.

The rearrangement uses TRBV6-1 and TRBJ1-5; TRBD1 is a possible D gene (5 bases). V lost 7 bases, J lost 4 bases, and 11 bases lay in between. The CDR3 runs to 13 residues. Germline loops: CDR1 MNHNS, CDR2 SASEGT. The CDR3 protein is CASMRQLNQPQHF. For the CDR3, the DNA is TGTGCCAGCATGAGACAGCTGAATCAGCCCCAGCATTTT.

This chain connects TRBV7-7 to TRBJ2-5, with D perhaps matching TRBD2 (6 bases). Looked up from germline, CDR1 is SSHAT and CDR2 is FNYEAQ (reference sequence). The CDR3 is made up of 15 amino acids. The V and J ends lost 5 bases and 5 bases respectively, with 18 bases between them. As DNA, the CDR3 is TGTGCCAGCAGCCCACAAGGGACTGCCAGGGAGACCCAGTACTTC. Protein sequence: CASSPQGTARETQYF.

This chain uses TRBV19 with TRBJ2-7; 9 nucleotides agree with TRBD2. Per germline, CDR1 LNHDA and CDR2 SQIVND (reference sequence). CDR3 length: 15 amino acids. Trimming removed 3 bases from V and 0 bases from J; junction bases left unmatched: 3. CDR3 sequence: CASSMRGGRSYEQYF. The CDR3 DNA is TGTGCCAGTAGTATGCGGGGGGGCCGCTCCTACGAGCAGTACTTC.

CDR3 amino acids: CASSLGTSGGPGTGELFF. CDR3 DNA sequence: TGTGCCAGCAGCTTAGGAACTAGCGGGGGGCCCGGTACCGGGGAGCTGTTTTTT. This sequence joins TRBV7-9 and TRBJ2-2; TRBD2 aligns across 12 bases. In germline, CDR1 is SEHNR, CDR2 FQNEAQ (reference sequence). Trimming took 1 base from V and 5 from J; bases not matched to a gene: 8. CDR3 length: 18 amino acids.

The chain has TRBV4-1 and TRBJ2-1, with 9 nucleotides matching TRBD2. Germline values: CDR1 MGHRA, CDR2 YSYEKL. The CDR3 extends over 18 amino acids. The V gene end was trimmed by 4 bases and the J gene end by 0 bases; junction bases not matched to a gene: 10. The CDR3 loop is CASSPSAGGLSSYNEQFF. CDR3 sequence (DNA): TGCGCCAGCAGCCCCTCAGCGGGAGGCCTGAGCTCCTACAATGAGCAGTTCTTC.

The V gene is TRBV27, the J gene TRBJ1-5; a weak D match, TRBD1 (5 bases). Germline values: CDR1 MNHEY, CDR2 SMNVEV (reference sequence). This CDR3 comprises 13 residues. Trimming shortened V by 4 bases and J by 7 bases, and 11 bases separated the two germline ends. The CDR3 DNA sequence: TGTGCCAGCAGTTGGGGGGTTGGACAGCCCCAGCATTTT. The encoded protein is CASSWGVGQPQHF.

The chain uses TRBV9 and TRBJ1-2, with D possibly TRBD1 on 6 matching bases. Deletions cut 4 bases from V and 4 bases from J, with 17 bases between. The CDR3 is 15 residues long. The germline V gene encodes CDR1 SGDLS and CDR2 YYNGEE. Here the CDR3 DNA reads TGTGCCAGCAGCATCAGTGGGGGGGCGGGCTATGGCTACACCTTC. Translating it yields CASSISGGAGYGYTF.

The chain combines TRBV2 with TRBJ2-5; 8 nucleotides match TRBD2. The length of the CDR3 is 11 residues. With V trimmed by 11 bases and J by 5 bases, 4 bases remained unmatched. In germline, CDR1 is SNHLY, CDR2 FYNNEI. The CDR3 reads CASGLGETQYF. The CDR3 DNA sequence: TGTGCCTCGGGACTAGGGGAGACCCAGTACTTC. Filled out from reference TRBV2 and TRBJ2-5, the complete variable domain reads EPEVTQTPSHQVTQMGQEVILRCVPISNHLYFYWYRQILGQKVEFLVSFYNNEISEKSEIFDDQFSVERPDGSNFTLKIRSTKLEDSAMYFCASGLGETQYFGPGTRLLVL.